These 3 T cell receptor beta chains share one sample of origin, sequenced in a study of tumor-infiltrating lymphocytes in oesophageal squamous cell carcinoma. Using its own MiXCR run on the PCR reads, TCRdb lists one record per CDR3 protein. Of roughly 20,000 distinct CDR3 sequences listed, 45% to 50% were seen once; the top ten hold roughly a quarter. Sequencing used esophageal tumor tissue. Receptor source: a male donor with esophageal squamous cell carcinoma.

V usage is TRBV7-8 and J usage is TRBJ2-2; D uncertain. CDR1 and CDR2 from the germline V gene are SGHVS and FQNEAQ. V dropped 1 base and J dropped 0 bases, with 9 bases sitting between them. The CDR3 covers 16 residues. CDR3 in DNA: TGTGCCAGCAGCTTAGTCAGACCCGCGAACACCGGGGAGCTGTTTTTT. It codes for CASSLVRPANTGELFF.

By frequency in the sample, this clonotype is medium-sized. J is TRBJ2-7 and V is TRBV7-9; tentatively, D is TRBD2 (5 bases). Per germline, CDR1 SEHNR and CDR2 FQNEAQ (reference sequence). V lost 1 base, J lost 5 bases, and 18 bases lay in between. The CDR3 runs to 16 residues. CDR3 sequence: CASSLVGEGISDEQYF. CDR3 nucleotide sequence: TGTGCCAGCAGCTTAGTGGGTGAGGGCATCTCTGACGAGCAGTACTTC.

This clonotype was counted only a few times. The V gene is TRBV7-6, the J gene TRBJ1-5; 7 bases are shared with TRBD1. CDR1 SGHVS and CDR2 FNYEAQ come from the germline V gene. There are 14 residues in the CDR3. V gave up 7 bases and J gave up 3 bases; unmatched junction bases: 6. CDR3 DNA: TGTGCCAGCACCGGGGACAGAGACAATCAGCCCCAGCATTTT. Translated, it gives CASTGDRDNQPQHF.